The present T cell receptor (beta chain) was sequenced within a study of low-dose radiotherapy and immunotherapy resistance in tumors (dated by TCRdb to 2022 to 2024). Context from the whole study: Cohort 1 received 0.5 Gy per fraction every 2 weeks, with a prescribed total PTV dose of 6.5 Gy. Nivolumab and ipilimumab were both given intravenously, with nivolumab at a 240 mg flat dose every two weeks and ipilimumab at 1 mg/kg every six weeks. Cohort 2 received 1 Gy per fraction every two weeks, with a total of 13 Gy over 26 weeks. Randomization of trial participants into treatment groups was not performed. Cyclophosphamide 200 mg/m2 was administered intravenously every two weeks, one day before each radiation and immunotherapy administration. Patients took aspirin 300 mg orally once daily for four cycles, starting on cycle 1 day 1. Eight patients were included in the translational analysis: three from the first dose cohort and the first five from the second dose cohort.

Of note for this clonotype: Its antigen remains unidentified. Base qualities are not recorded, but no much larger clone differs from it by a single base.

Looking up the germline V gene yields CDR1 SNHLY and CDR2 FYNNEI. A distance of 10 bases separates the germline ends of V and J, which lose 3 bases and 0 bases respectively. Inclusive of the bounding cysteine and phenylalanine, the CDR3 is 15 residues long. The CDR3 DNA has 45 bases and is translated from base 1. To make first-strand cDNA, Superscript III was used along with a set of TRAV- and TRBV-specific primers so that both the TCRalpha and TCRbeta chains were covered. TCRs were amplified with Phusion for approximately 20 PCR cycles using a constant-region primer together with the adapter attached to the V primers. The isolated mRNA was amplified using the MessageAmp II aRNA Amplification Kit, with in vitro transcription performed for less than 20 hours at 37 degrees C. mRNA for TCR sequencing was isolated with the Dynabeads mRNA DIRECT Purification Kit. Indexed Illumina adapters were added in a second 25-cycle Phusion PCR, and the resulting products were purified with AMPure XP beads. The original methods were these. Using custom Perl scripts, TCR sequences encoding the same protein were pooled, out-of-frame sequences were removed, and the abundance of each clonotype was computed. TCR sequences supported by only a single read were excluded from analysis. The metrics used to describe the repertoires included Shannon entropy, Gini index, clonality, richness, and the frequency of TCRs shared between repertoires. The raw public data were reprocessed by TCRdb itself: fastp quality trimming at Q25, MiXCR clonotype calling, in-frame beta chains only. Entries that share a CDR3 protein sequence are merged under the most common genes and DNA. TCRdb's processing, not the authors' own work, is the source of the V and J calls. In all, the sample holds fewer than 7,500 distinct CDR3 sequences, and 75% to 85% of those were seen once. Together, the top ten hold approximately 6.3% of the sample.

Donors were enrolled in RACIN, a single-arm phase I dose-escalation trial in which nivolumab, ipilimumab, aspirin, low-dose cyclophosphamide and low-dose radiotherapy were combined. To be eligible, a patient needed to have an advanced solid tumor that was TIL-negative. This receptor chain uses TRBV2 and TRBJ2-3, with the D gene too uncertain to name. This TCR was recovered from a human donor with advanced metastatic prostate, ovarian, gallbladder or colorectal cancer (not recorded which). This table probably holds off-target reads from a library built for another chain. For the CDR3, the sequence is CASSEYGRSTDTQYF. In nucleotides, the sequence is TGTGCCAGCAGTGAGTATGGAAGGAGCACAGATACGCAGTATTTT.